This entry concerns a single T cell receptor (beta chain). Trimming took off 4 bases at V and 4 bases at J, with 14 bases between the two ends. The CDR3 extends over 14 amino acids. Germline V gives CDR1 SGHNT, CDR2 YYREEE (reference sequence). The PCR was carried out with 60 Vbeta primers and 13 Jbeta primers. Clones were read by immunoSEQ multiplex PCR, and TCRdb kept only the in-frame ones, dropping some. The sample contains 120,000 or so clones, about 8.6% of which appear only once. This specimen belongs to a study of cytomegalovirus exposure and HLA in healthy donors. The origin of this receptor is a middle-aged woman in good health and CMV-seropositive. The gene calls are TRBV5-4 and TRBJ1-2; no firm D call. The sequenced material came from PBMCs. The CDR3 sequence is CASSLGEIPYGYTF. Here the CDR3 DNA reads TGTGCCAGCAGCCTCGGGGAGATCCCCTATGGCTACACCTTC.